This section outlines one T cell receptor (beta chain) sequence together with its context. Its antigen is still unknown. The identical CDR3 is also encoded by other nucleotide sequences in the sample. This sample is part of a study of shared clonotypes between healthy human individuals. The overall study: Each donor contributed plates that comprised three CD4 naive, three CD4 memory, two CD8 naive and one CD8 memory.

Once extracted for a subset, genomic DNA was divided evenly among several immunoSEQ plates. The table came from immunoSEQ multiplex PCR; TCRdb's copy has only in-frame clones and leaves some out. The repertoire holds 600,000 to 750,000 clones, with approximately 79% as singletons. Findings of the study overall: Among donors, the sharing of clonotypes was expected to be influenced by sequencing depth. Despite large depth, sorted-subset datasets appeared incompletely sequenced.

Germline CDR1 LNHDA, CDR2 SQIVND (reference sequence). V shed 3 bases and J shed 0 bases, with 12 bases lying between them. The CDR3 sequence is 16 residues long. Source material: memory CD4+ T cells sorted from blood. Subset described: CD45RA-negative fraction. The TCR comes from a woman in her twenties or thirties in good health. The rearrangement joins TRBV19 to TRBJ2-1; D may be TRBD2 (6 bases). CDR3 coding DNA: TGTGCCAGTAGTATTCTTGGGGGGAGCTCCTACAATGAGCAGTTCTTC. Translation: CASSILGGSSYNEQFF.